This is a list of T cell receptor beta chains from one sample in a study of blood T cell repertoires in COVID-19. Sequencing used immunoSEQ multiplex PCR; TCRdb keeps in-frame clones, though not all of them. The sample has 100,000 to 150,000 clones, about four fifths seen once; the top ten hold 15% to 20%. Material for sequencing was peripheral blood. These receptors came from a man younger than 45 with COVID-19, enrolled during active disease. The CDR3 runs from the conserved cysteine through the conserved F or W. Fields, in order: D gene, clone size, J gene, V gene, CDR3 DNA, CDR3 protein. The D gene is left open where the match is weak. The size entry is marked missing in some rows and otherwise reads once, few, many or a size class.

>NA|NA|TRBJ1-6|TRBV21-1
TGTGCCAGCAGCCCCCTGGGGACAGGGACTCGATATAATTCACCCCTCCACTTT
CASSPLGTGTRYNSPLHF
>NA|NA|TRBJ1-2|TRBV10-2
TGCGCCAGCACTGCCGGACAGTCGATTAACTATGGCTACACCTTC
CASTAGQSINYGYTF
>NA|NA|TRBJ2-3|TRBV9
TGTGCCAGCAGCGTAGGTGGCGGGACTAGCACAGATACGCAGTATTTT
CASSVGGGTSTDTQYF
>TRBD1|NA|TRBJ1-2|TRBV5-5
TGTGCCAGCAGCCCTACCGGGACAGACTATGGCTACACCTTC
CASSPTGTDYGYTF
>TRBD1|NA|TRBJ1-5|TRBV18
TGTGCCAGCTCACCGGGACAGGGGGCGAACAATCAGCCCCAGCATTTT
CASSPGQGANNQPQHF
>NA|NA|TRBJ1-3|TRBV3-1/TRBV3-2
TGTGCCAGCAGCCAGAGCTCTGGAAACACCATATATTTT
CASSQSSGNTIYF
>NA|NA|TRBJ1-6|TRBV7-3
TGTGCCAGCAGCTTAACAGGGGCAGGGAATTCACCCCTCCACTTT
CASSLTGAGNSPLHF
>NA|once|TRBJ2-7|TRBV18
TGTGCCAGCTCACCAAGTTCGGGACAATTCACCAGCGAGCAGTACTTC
CASSPSSGQFTSEQYF
>NA|NA|TRBJ1-3|TRBV5-1
TGCGCCAGCACGGACAGCCCTATCTCTGGAAACACCATATATTTT
CASTDSPISGNTIYF
>NA|NA|TRBJ2-3|TRBV4-1
TGCGCCAGCAGCCAAGCGGGAAGGTCAGATACGCAGTATTTT
CASSQAGRSDTQYF
>NA|NA|TRBJ1-1|TRBV2
TGTGCCAGCAGTGAGACCCCCCCACAGGCAGCTTTCTTT
CASSETPPQAAFF
>TRBD1|NA|TRBJ1-6|TRBV4-1
TGCGCCAGCAGCCAGGAAGGGGGCAGGAATTCACCCCTCCACTTT
CASSQEGGRNSPLHF
>NA|NA|TRBJ1-3|TRBV6-5
TGTGCCAGCCTCAGGGTGGCTGGAAACACCATATATTTT
CASLRVAGNTIYF
>NA|NA|TRBJ2-7|TRBV24-1
TGTGCCACCGGTTCCGCCCAAACCGCGGGGGAGCAGTACTTC
CATGSAQTAGEQYF
>NA|NA|TRBJ1-4|TRBV10-2
TGCGCCAGCAGTGAGAGACGGCAGGGTAATGAAAAACTGTTTTTT
CASSERRQGNEKLFF
>NA|once|TRBJ1-2|TRBV27
TGTGCCAGCAGTTTATCGAACGTCCCCGGCTATGGCTACACCTTC
CASSLSNVPGYGYTF
>TRBD1|NA|TRBJ2-2|TRBV10-3
TGTGCCATCAGTGACCCCGACAGGGGAGACACCGGGGAGCTGTTTTTT
CAISDPDRGDTGELFF
>NA|NA|TRBJ2-5|TRBV30
TGTGCCTGGAGTCAAAGGGGGGGTGGGGAGACCCAGTACTTC
CAWSQRGGGETQYF
>NA|few|TRBJ1-5|TRBV24-1
TGTGCCACCAGTGATTGGTCTCCGGGGCCCCAGCATTTT
CATSDWSPGPQHF
>TRBD1|NA|TRBJ2-7|TRBV28
TGTGCCAGCAGCCCGCCGGGACAGGTCTACGAGCAGTACTTC
CASSPPGQVYEQYF
>NA|NA|TRBJ1-5|TRBV19
TGTGCCAGTAGCCAGGGATTTGATCAGCCCCAGCATTTT
CASSQGFDQPQHF
>TRBD1|NA|TRBJ1-2|TRBV28
TGTGCCAGCAGTCCCTCCGACAGGGTCTATGGCTACACCTTC
CASSPSDRVYGYTF
>NA|NA|TRBJ2-2|TRBV10-1
TGCGCCAGCAGTGAGTCAGGGGCCGGGGAGCTGTTTTTT
CASSESGAGELFF